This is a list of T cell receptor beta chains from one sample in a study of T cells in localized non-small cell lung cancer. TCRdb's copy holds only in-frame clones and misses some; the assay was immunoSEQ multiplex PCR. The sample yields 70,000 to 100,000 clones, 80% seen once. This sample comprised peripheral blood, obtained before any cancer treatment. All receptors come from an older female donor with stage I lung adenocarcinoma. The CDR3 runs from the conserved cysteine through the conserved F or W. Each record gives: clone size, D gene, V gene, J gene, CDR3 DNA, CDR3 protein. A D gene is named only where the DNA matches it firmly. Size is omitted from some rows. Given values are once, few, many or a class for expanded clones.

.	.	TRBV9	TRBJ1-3	TGTGCCAGCAGCCCTAGTGGAGGGCGGGGAAACACCATATATTTT	CASSPSGGRGNTIYF
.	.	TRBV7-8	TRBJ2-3	TGTGCCAGCAGCTTGGGCAAGCACACAGATACGCAGTATTTT	CASSLGKHTDTQYF
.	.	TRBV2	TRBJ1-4	TGTGCCAGCAGTGCGAACAGCCAAGCGAGACAAAAACTGTTTTTT	CASSANSQARQKLFF
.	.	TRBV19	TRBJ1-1	TGTGCCAGTAGCCCCGCGGGGGTCACTGAAGCTTTCTTT	CASSPAGVTEAFF
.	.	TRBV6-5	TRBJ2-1	TGTGCCAGCAGTCCGCGTGGGAATCACAATGAGCAGTTCTTC	CASSPRGNHNEQFF
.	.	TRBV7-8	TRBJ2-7	TGTGCCAGCAGCTCGAGACGGGAGCAGTACTTC	CASSSRREQYF
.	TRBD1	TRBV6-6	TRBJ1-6	TGTGCCAGCATGATGGACAGGGGGCAAAATTCACCCCTCCACTTT	CASMMDRGQNSPLHF
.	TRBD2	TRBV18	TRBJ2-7	TGTGCCAGCTCACCACGACTAGCTCCCGTTCACGAGCAGTACTTC	CASSPRLAPVHEQYF
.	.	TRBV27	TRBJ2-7	TGTGCCAGCAGTTTATTGGGGAAGGGCGAGCAGTACTTC	CASSLLGKGEQYF
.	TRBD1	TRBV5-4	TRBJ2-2	TGTGCCAGCAGCCCAGACCCGACAGGGCCCGGGGAGCTGTTTTTT	CASSPDPTGPGELFF
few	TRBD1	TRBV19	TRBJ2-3	TGTGCCAGTAGTAGGGGACAGGGCACAGATACGCAGTATTTT	CASSRGQGTDTQYF
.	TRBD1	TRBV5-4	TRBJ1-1	TGTGCCAGCAGCCCAGGGGGTCCGGTAAGCACTGAAGCTTTCTTT	CASSPGGPVSTEAFF
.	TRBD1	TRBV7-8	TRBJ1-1	TGTGCCAGCAGCTCGGCCACCACAGGGACAGGGAACACTGAAGCTTTCTTT	CASSSATTGTGNTEAFF
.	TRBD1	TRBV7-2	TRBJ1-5	TGTGCCAGCAGCTTAGGGGACAGGTCGCGAGGGGTGGAGCCCCAGCATTTT	CASSLGDRSRGVEPQHF
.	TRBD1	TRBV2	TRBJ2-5	TGTGCCAGCAGTGATCCGGGACAGCAAGAGACCCAGTACTTC	CASSDPGQQETQYF
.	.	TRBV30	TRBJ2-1	TGTGCCTGGAGTAATATACGGGGGGAGCAGTTCTTC	CAWSNIRGEQFF
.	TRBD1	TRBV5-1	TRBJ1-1	TGCGCCAGCAGCCCTATTACAGGGGGCAGGGCGACTGAAGCTTTCTTT	CASSPITGGRATEAFF
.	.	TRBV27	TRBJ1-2	TGTGCCACCTCGGGGGGGTGGAATGGCTACACCTTC	CATSGGWNGYTF
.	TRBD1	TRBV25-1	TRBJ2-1	TGTGCCAGCAGTGACACGACAGGGAATTATGAGCAGTTCTTC	CASSDTTGNYEQFF
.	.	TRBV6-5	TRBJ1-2	TGTGCCAGCATTGTCGGCAGGCCGGTCTCCTATGGCTACACCTTC	CASIVGRPVSYGYTF
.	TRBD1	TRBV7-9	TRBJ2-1	TGTGCCAGCAGGGGGACAGGCGGACACTACAATGAGCAGTTCTTC	CASRGTGGHYNEQFF
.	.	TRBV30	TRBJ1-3	TGTGCCTGGAGTTTGGGCGGTAGGGCCATATATTTT	CAWSLGGRAIYF
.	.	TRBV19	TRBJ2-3	TGTGCCAGTAGTACCCGACACCTTAGCACAGATACGCAGTATTTT	CASSTRHLSTDTQYF
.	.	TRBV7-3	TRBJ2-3	TGTGCCAGCAGCTCGGGGGACACAGATACGCAGTATTTT	CASSSGDTDTQYF
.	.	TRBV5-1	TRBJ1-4	TGCGCCAGCAGCCCTATGACCGGGGGGGCTAATGAAAAACTGTTTTTT	CASSPMTGGANEKLFF
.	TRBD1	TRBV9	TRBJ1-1	TGTGCCAGCAGCATTGCCGGGACAGGGGGCCGGTACACTGAAGCTTTCTTT	CASSIAGTGGRYTEAFF
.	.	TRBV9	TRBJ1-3	TGTGCCAGCAGCGTAGGAGGGGTTGGTTCTGCTGGAAACACCATATATTTT	CASSVGGVGSAGNTIYF
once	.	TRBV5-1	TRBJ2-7	TGCGCCAGCAGCCCCCAGGGACTGGGATCCTACGAGCAGTACTTC	CASSPQGLGSYEQYF
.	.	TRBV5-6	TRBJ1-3	TGTGCCAGCAGTGACAGGAGCTCTGGAAACACCATATATTTT	CASSDRSSGNTIYF